The clone carrying this TCR beta chain appeared a few times. Antigen specificity is unknown. After constant-region reverse-primer amplification, full-length variable regions underwent semi-nested PCR with Nested Universal Primer A. Each CDR3 protein is one row after TCRdb ran MiXCR on the 5' RACE reads. The repertoire consists of tens of thousands of distinct CDR3 sequences, with 20% to 25% occurring once and the leading ten covering under 3.5%. The germline V and J ends were trimmed by 0 bases and 6 bases, with 18 bases remaining between them. CDR3 length equals 16 residues. Germline CDR1 reads DFQATT; CDR2 reads SNEGSKA (reference sequence). Findings and limits, study-wide: In terms of TCR gene usage, tumor memory CD4+ T cells clustered together with blood and lymph node memory CD4+ cells, as well as with lymph node naive CD4+ cells. Tumor Treg TCRs overlapped most with tumor naive CD4+ cells.

The sequence was obtained from a female donor with breast cancer. This chain joins TRBV20-1 and TRBJ1-5, with TRBD1 as a possible D gene (6 bases). The specimen sequenced was memory CD4+ T cells sorted from a lymph node. Subset reported: memory CD4+ T cells, CD4+CD45RO+CD25-. In DNA, the CDR3 is TGCAGTGCTAGAGATCAGACCAGGGGAGGAGGTCAGCCCCAGCATTTT. It yields the protein CSARDQTRGGGQPQHF.